Included here is one TCR beta chain sequence, with context. This entry belongs to a study of blood T cell repertoires in COVID-19. Study-level information: Collection of acute and convalescent COVID-19 samples took place in the United States, Italy and Spain. In each case, the material was cDNA or gDNA derived from T cells, B-cell-depleted T cells, or PBMCs.

Per the original methods: Amplification of reference gene primers provided the estimated nucleated cell counts. Sequencing used immunoSEQ multiplex PCR; TCRdb keeps in-frame clones, though not all of them. The V and J calls and the clone size are those of that table, but D and trimming were determined from the DNA. Here the sample spans 100,000 to 150,000 clones, around 87% being singletons. The CDR3 consists of 12 residues. V lost 4 bases, J lost 4 bases, and 7 bases lay in between. The specimen was peripheral blood. The sequence was obtained from a woman aged 55-70 years with acute or convalescent COVID-19. The rearrangement joins TRBV12-3 or TRBV12-4 to TRBJ1-2, with D unresolved. CDR3 DNA: TGTGCCAGCAGTTCTACCCCCTATGGCTACACCTTC. As protein: CASSSTPYGYTF.